This T cell receptor beta chain was recorded in a study of vaccination effects on CD4 cells after COVID-19. Study in general: The vaccine given was either BNT162b2 or mRNA-1273, in two doses.

TCRdb keeps only in-frame clones here, not all; method: immunoSEQ multiplex PCR. The table includes tens of thousands of clones, around 69% detected once. Culture proceeded for nine to eleven days, and CD4+ T cells were then isolated. Nucleocapsid antibodies were negative in the vaccine recipients, who had never had SARS-CoV-2 infection. Both day 3 and day 7 saw half the medium replaced with IL-2 medium. The V and J ends lost 2 bases and 4 bases respectively, with 10 bases between them. Germline CDR1 is MNHEY and CDR2 is SVGEGT. The CDR3 is 14 residues long. General study results and limits: Cross-reactivity with common cold coronaviruses was shown by only 1 of 255 vaccine-induced clones in healthy vaccinees.

With respect to this clone: Antigen specificity is unknown.

The TCR originated in a human donor who received a COVID-19 vaccine. The rearrangement uses TRBV6-2 or TRBV6-3 and TRBJ2-3; D unresolved. The sample consisted of CD4+ T cells from PBMCs cultured without peptide, taken before COVID-19 vaccination. The CDR3 DNA reads as TGTGCCAGCAGTTACCAGTTATATGCAGATACGCAGTATTTT. This translates into CASSYQLYADTQYF.